These T cell receptor beta chains were read from a single sample in a study of T cells after yellow fever vaccination. TCRdb reanalysed the 5' RACE reads using MiXCR and keeps one entry per CDR3 protein. This sample has 500,000 to 700,000 distinct CDR3 sequences, with under 25% found just once. Specimen: PBMCs, collected 15 days after the yellow fever booster vaccination. Every receptor here comes from a man aged 25-45 years who received the YFV17D yellow fever vaccine. Both conserved end residues are trimmed from each CDR3. Fields, in order: D gene, J gene, V gene, CDR3 protein. A D gene is named only where the DNA matches it firmly.

d_call: NA
j_call: TRBJ2-7
v_call: TRBV20-1
cdr3_aa: SARTSSYEQY

d_call: TRBD1
j_call: TRBJ2-7
v_call: TRBV5-1
cdr3_aa: ASSLSGQGYEQY

d_call: NA
j_call: TRBJ2-7
v_call: TRBV5-1
cdr3_aa: ASRTGTVSYEQY

d_call: NA
j_call: TRBJ1-3
v_call: TRBV7-9
cdr3_aa: ASRTQDSGNTIY

d_call: TRBD2
j_call: TRBJ2-7
v_call: TRBV6-5
cdr3_aa: ASSYTNLAGEREQY

d_call: NA
j_call: TRBJ2-7
v_call: TRBV7-8
cdr3_aa: ASKEGFGEQY

d_call: TRBD2
j_call: TRBJ2-3
v_call: TRBV7-9
cdr3_aa: ASSLDERDTQY

d_call: TRBD2
j_call: TRBJ2-3
v_call: TRBV7-2
cdr3_aa: ASSLQRDTDTQY

d_call: TRBD2
j_call: TRBJ2-7
v_call: TRBV5-6
cdr3_aa: ASSLRLADYSYEQY

d_call: NA
j_call: TRBJ2-3
v_call: TRBV11-2
cdr3_aa: ASSLRWDTQY

d_call: NA
j_call: TRBJ1-4
v_call: TRBV20-1
cdr3_aa: SASRQGGEKLF

d_call: NA
j_call: TRBJ2-1
v_call: TRBV7-2
cdr3_aa: ASSLGRSREQF

d_call: NA
j_call: TRBJ1-6
v_call: TRBV10-2
cdr3_aa: ASSDGNSPLH

d_call: NA
j_call: TRBJ2-7
v_call: TRBV7-2
cdr3_aa: ASSLIPVSSYEQY

d_call: NA
j_call: TRBJ2-5
v_call: TRBV30
cdr3_aa: AWSVGQQETQY

d_call: NA
j_call: TRBJ2-5
v_call: TRBV5-6
cdr3_aa: ASRTRVGTQY

d_call: TRBD2
j_call: TRBJ2-1
v_call: TRBV6-2/TRBV6-3
cdr3_aa: AGRPSGRDEQF

d_call: NA
j_call: TRBJ2-7
v_call: TRBV10-3
cdr3_aa: AISEPAPYEQY

d_call: NA
j_call: TRBJ2-4
v_call: TRBV10-3
cdr3_aa: AISTSGGGAKNIQY

d_call: NA
j_call: TRBJ1-4
v_call: TRBV19
cdr3_aa: ASSILVGDTEKLF

d_call: NA
j_call: TRBJ1-2
v_call: TRBV7-9
cdr3_aa: ASSLAGTGSGYT

d_call: NA
j_call: TRBJ2-3
v_call: TRBV4-3
cdr3_aa: ASSQDSRGAGTQY

d_call: NA
j_call: TRBJ2-2
v_call: TRBV28
cdr3_aa: ASNLQGTGELF

d_call: NA
j_call: TRBJ2-4
v_call: TRBV7-2
cdr3_aa: ASSPQAYIQY

d_call: NA
j_call: TRBJ2-2
v_call: TRBV6-6
cdr3_aa: ASSYSGAVELF

d_call: NA
j_call: TRBJ2-2
v_call: TRBV7-3
cdr3_aa: ASSRGDFETGELF

d_call: TRBD1
j_call: TRBJ2-7
v_call: TRBV5-1
cdr3_aa: ASSLVGTGDEQY

d_call: TRBD2
j_call: TRBJ2-1
v_call: TRBV5-1
cdr3_aa: ASSPIAGEGYNEQF